These T cell receptor beta chains were read from a single sample in a study of T-cell reconstitution after alpha-beta-depleted transplantation in children. From the PCR reads, TCRdb called clonotypes with MiXCR, one entry per CDR3 protein. The sample contains 700,000 to 950,000 distinct CDR3 sequences, roughly 15% of which appear only once. This specimen was PBMCs, mostly from graft donor cells, taken 360 days after TCRalphabeta/CD19-depleted stem cell transplant. These receptors were taken from a male patient between 10 and 17 years old who had a stem cell transplant for acute lymphoblastic leukemia, so the T cells may come from the graft donor. Each CDR3 is given with its conserved first and last residue. A D gene is named only where the DNA matches it firmly. Clone size appears in some rows only: once, few, many, or a class for an expanded clone.

d_call: TRBD1
v_call: TRBV12-3/TRBV12-4
clone_size: many
j_call: TRBJ2-2
cdr3_nt: TGTGCCAGCAGTTTCCTATATATGCGATCTAACAGGGGGAGCACCGGGGAGCTGTTTTTT
cdr3_aa: CASSFLYMRSNRGSTGELFF

d_call: TRBD1
v_call: TRBV12-3/TRBV12-4
clone_size: NA
j_call: TRBJ2-7
cdr3_nt: TGTGCCAGCAGTTTTTACAGGGGGTTATTGTACGAGCAGTACTTC
cdr3_aa: CASSFYRGLLYEQYF

d_call: TRBD2
v_call: TRBV3-1
clone_size: NA
j_call: TRBJ2-5
cdr3_nt: TGTGCCAGCAGCCCCCCATTAGCGGGGCAAGAGACCCAGTACTTC
cdr3_aa: CASSPPLAGQETQYF

d_call: NA
v_call: TRBV5-1
clone_size: few
j_call: TRBJ2-3
cdr3_nt: TGCGCCAGCAGCCCCTCCCCGATTGGTACGCAGTATTTT
cdr3_aa: CASSPSPIGTQYF

d_call: TRBD1
v_call: TRBV7-2
clone_size: many
j_call: TRBJ1-3
cdr3_nt: TGTGCCAGCAGCTTCCACAGGGGATCCCCTGGAAACACCATATATTTT
cdr3_aa: CASSFHRGSPGNTIYF

d_call: TRBD2
v_call: TRBV20-1
clone_size: NA
j_call: TRBJ2-3
cdr3_nt: TGCAGTGCTCAACAGCGACTAGCGGGAGGGAGCACAGATACGCAGTATTTT
cdr3_aa: CSAQQRLAGGSTDTQYF

d_call: NA
v_call: TRBV18
clone_size: NA
j_call: TRBJ2-2
cdr3_nt: TGTGCCAGCTCACCACCCGCCGGGAGAAACACCGGGGAGCTGTTTTTT
cdr3_aa: CASSPPAGRNTGELFF

d_call: NA
v_call: TRBV10-1
clone_size: many
j_call: TRBJ2-3
cdr3_nt: TGCGCCAGCAGTGAGTCGTCGGGGCTGCCGGCCCGCGATACGCAGTATTTT
cdr3_aa: CASSESSGLPARDTQYF

d_call: NA
v_call: TRBV27
clone_size: NA
j_call: TRBJ1-1
cdr3_nt: TGTGCCAGCAGACCATTGGGGAGCACTGAAGCTTTCTTT
cdr3_aa: CASRPLGSTEAFF

d_call: TRBD2
v_call: TRBV7-9
clone_size: NA
j_call: TRBJ2-1
cdr3_nt: TGTGCCAGCACCCCGCCGGAGCGGGAGGGCCTCAATGAGCAGTTCTTC
cdr3_aa: CASTPPEREGLNEQFF

d_call: TRBD2
v_call: TRBV7-9
clone_size: NA
j_call: TRBJ2-7
cdr3_nt: TGTGCCAGCCGGACTAGCGGGAGTAACGAGCAGTACTTC
cdr3_aa: CASRTSGSNEQYF

d_call: NA
v_call: TRBV30
clone_size: NA
j_call: TRBJ2-1
cdr3_nt: TGTGCCTGGAGCACCCTAGGGACGGATGAGCAGTTCTTC
cdr3_aa: CAWSTLGTDEQFF

d_call: NA
v_call: TRBV6-1
clone_size: NA
j_call: TRBJ1-1
cdr3_nt: TGTGCCAGCACGCGGGACATATACACTGAAGCTTTCTTT
cdr3_aa: CASTRDIYTEAFF

d_call: TRBD1
v_call: TRBV20-1
clone_size: NA
j_call: TRBJ2-1
cdr3_nt: TGCAGTGCTCCTGACAGGGTGGATGAGCAGTTCTTC
cdr3_aa: CSAPDRVDEQFF

d_call: TRBD1
v_call: TRBV25-1
clone_size: many
j_call: TRBJ2-7
cdr3_nt: TGTGCCAGCAGTGACTACAGGGGCTACGAGCAGTACTTC
cdr3_aa: CASSDYRGYEQYF

d_call: TRBD1
v_call: TRBV4-1
clone_size: NA
j_call: TRBJ1-3
cdr3_nt: TGCGCCAGCAGCCAAGATCTAGGTCCCAGGGGGCACGGAAACACCATATATTTT
cdr3_aa: CASSQDLGPRGHGNTIYF

d_call: TRBD1
v_call: TRBV5-1
clone_size: many
j_call: TRBJ2-6
cdr3_nt: TGCGCCAGCAGCCCACGGACAGGGACTGGGGCCAACGTCCTGACTTTC
cdr3_aa: CASSPRTGTGANVLTF

d_call: NA
v_call: TRBV29-1
clone_size: few
j_call: TRBJ2-7
cdr3_nt: TGCAGCATCGGGGCCTGGCTGGGACACGAGCAGTACTTC
cdr3_aa: CSIGAWLGHEQYF

d_call: TRBD2
v_call: TRBV19
clone_size: many
j_call: TRBJ2-7
cdr3_nt: TGTGCCAGTAGTATCTCTAGCGGGAGCTCCTACGAGCAGTACTTC
cdr3_aa: CASSISSGSSYEQYF

d_call: TRBD2
v_call: TRBV10-3
clone_size: few
j_call: TRBJ2-3
cdr3_nt: TGTGCCATCAGTGACCTCGGGAGGCTAGTGGGCACAGATACGCAGTATTTT
cdr3_aa: CAISDLGRLVGTDTQYF

d_call: NA
v_call: TRBV27
clone_size: NA
j_call: TRBJ2-4
cdr3_nt: TGTGCCAGCAGTTTCCAGGGTTCGGGCAAAAACATTCAGTACTTC
cdr3_aa: CASSFQGSGKNIQYF

d_call: NA
v_call: TRBV6-5
clone_size: NA
j_call: TRBJ2-7
cdr3_nt: TGTGCCAGCAGTTACTCGAGGCCAGCGGTAAGCTCCTACGAGCAGTACTTC
cdr3_aa: CASSYSRPAVSSYEQYF